One T cell receptor beta chain is described in this entry. Per the original data handling: Quantification of nucleated cells was approximated via reference gene primer amplification. Here immunoSEQ multiplex PCR was the method, and the copy in TCRdb shows in-frame clones only, minus some. Clone size and V and J calls were adopted from that table, with D and trimming inferred from the DNA. The top ten clones hold 2% to 2.5% of a sample with a few hundred thousand clones, 80% to 90% of them seen once. Among Cohort 3 donors, those recovered had two negative PCRs, clearance, or symptom resolution. This entry comes from a study of blood T cell repertoires in COVID-19. Germline CDR1 reads MNHEY; CDR2 reads SVGAGI. This CDR3 has 13 residues. Trimming removed 6 bases from V and 5 bases from J; junction bases left unmatched: 3.

This sequence joins TRBV6-5 and TRBJ1-1; TRBD1 aligns across 10 bases. Sequenced sample: PBMCs or T cells enriched from blood (not recorded which). The TCR was taken from a woman aged 18-29 years who had recovered from COVID-19. The CDR3: CASSRDRGTEAFF. The CDR3 DNA is TGTGCCAGCAGCCGGGACAGGGGAACTGAAGCTTTCTTT.